Listed below are T cell receptor beta chains from one sample, sequenced in a study of PD-L1 blockade in urothelial cancer. The method was immunoSEQ multiplex PCR; TCRdb's version includes in-frame clones alone and lacks a portion of them. The profile shows 25,000 to 35,000 clones, 87% of them singletons. Here the sequenced sample was PBMCs, taken around atezolizumab (anti-PD-L1) treatment. Receptors originate from a man between 50 and 59 years old with urothelial cancer. Each CDR3 is given with its conserved first and last residue. A D gene is named only where the DNA matches it firmly. The size entry is marked missing in some rows and otherwise reads once, few, many or a size class.

D | J | size | V | CDR3 | DNA
TRBD1 | TRBJ1-3 | - | TRBV7-9 | CASTLGTGSGNTIYF | TGTGCCAGCACCCTGGGGACAGGATCTGGAAACACCATATATTTT
- | TRBJ2-3 | - | TRBV5-1 | CASSLAGSDGVDTQYF | TGCGCCAGCAGCTTGGCCGGTTCTGACGGGGTAGATACGCAGTATTTT
- | TRBJ1-4 | - | TRBV30 | CAWSPVGGRSEKLFF | TGTGCCTGGAGTCCCGTCGGGGGGCGAAGTGAAAAACTGTTTTTT
TRBD2 | TRBJ2-7 | once | TRBV9 | CASSVDLAGVAEQYF | TGTGCCAGCAGCGTAGATCTAGCGGGAGTTGCCGAGCAGTACTTC
- | TRBJ1-3 | - | TRBV5-1 | CASSLAGSSGNTIYF | TGCGCCAGCAGCTTGGCTGGTAGCTCTGGAAACACCATATATTTT
TRBD2 | TRBJ2-1 | - | TRBV9 | CASSLDSGLAGDNEQFF | TGTGCCAGCAGCCTCGATTCGGGACTAGCGGGGGATAATGAGCAGTTCTTC
- | TRBJ2-6 | - | TRBV5-1 | CATGLDRTGANVLTF | TGCGCCACCGGACTAGACAGGACTGGGGCCAACGTCCTGACTTTC
TRBD2 | TRBJ2-5 | - | TRBV27 | CASTTLAGGQETQYF | TGTGCCAGCACTACACTAGCGGGGGGTCAAGAGACCCAGTACTTC
- | TRBJ1-1 | - | TRBV10-2 | CASSETTAEAFF | TGCGCCAGCAGTGAGACGACAGCCGAAGCTTTCTTT
TRBD2 | TRBJ2-1 | - | TRBV7-7 | CASSLDPSGSSYNEQFF | TGTGCCAGCAGCTTAGATCCTAGCGGGAGCTCCTACAATGAGCAGTTCTTC
- | TRBJ2-1 | - | TRBV9 | CASSAERGSYNEQFF | TGTGCCAGCAGCGCCGAACGGGGGTCCTACAATGAGCAGTTCTTC
- | TRBJ1-3 | - | TRBV30 | CAWSPGWSSGNTIYF | TGTGCCTGGAGTCCAGGGTGGTCCTCTGGAAACACCATATATTTT
- | TRBJ2-7 | - | TRBV25-1 | CASSESRQRPYEQYF | TGTGCCAGCAGTGAATCGAGACAGAGACCCTACGAGCAGTACTTC
TRBD2 | TRBJ2-1 | - | TRBV18 | CASLTGTSGSNEQFF | TGTGCCAGCTTAACCGGGACTAGCGGGAGCAATGAGCAGTTCTTC
TRBD2 | TRBJ2-7 | - | TRBV7-6 | CASSPGGLAGGSSYEQYF | TGTGCCAGCAGCCCCGGGGGACTAGCGGGAGGAAGCTCCTACGAGCAGTACTTC
TRBD2 | TRBJ2-7 | - | TRBV5-4 | CASSLSGRDYEQYF | TGTGCCAGCAGCTTGTCAGGGAGGGACTACGAGCAGTACTTC
- | TRBJ1-2 | - | TRBV30 | CAWRKYRDGYTF | TGTGCCTGGAGAAAATACCGGGATGGCTACACCTTC
- | TRBJ2-5 | - | TRBV21-1 | CASRSGGGDETQYF | TGTGCCAGCAGGTCAGGGGGAGGCGATGAGACCCAGTACTTC
TRBD2 | TRBJ2-1 | once | TRBV27 | CASSKVAGTNNEQFF | TGTGCCAGCAGTAAAGTAGCGGGGACGAACAATGAGCAGTTCTTC
- | TRBJ1-2 | - | TRBV6-5 | CASSYSWAAGYGYTF | TGTGCCAGCAGTTACTCATGGGCGGCGGGATATGGCTACACCTTC
TRBD2 | TRBJ2-5 | once | TRBV5-4 | CASSFPVGLEGDETQYF | TGTGCCAGCAGCTTCCCAGTAGGACTAGAAGGCGATGAGACCCAGTACTTC
- | TRBJ2-5 | - | TRBV9 | CASSVDWGLETQYF | TGTGCCAGCAGCGTAGATTGGGGGCTGGAGACCCAGTACTTC
- | TRBJ1-5 | - | TRBV10-3 | CAIGTGYSNQPQHF | TGTGCCATTGGAACAGGGTATAGCAATCAGCCCCAGCATTTT
- | TRBJ2-4 | - | TRBV7-2 | CASSFTGGNIQYF | TGTGCCAGCAGCTTTACGGGCGGGAACATTCAGTACTTC
- | TRBJ2-3 | once | TRBV9 | CASSVGGGTQYF | TGTGCCAGCAGCGTAGGGGGCGGTACGCAGTATTTT
- | TRBJ1-3 | - | TRBV6-6 | CASSATGNPGNTIYF | TGTGCCAGCAGTGCCACAGGGAATCCTGGAAACACCATATATTTT
- | TRBJ2-1 | - | TRBV7-9 | CASSLEPLYNEQFF | TGTGCCAGCAGCTTAGAACCCCTATACAATGAGCAGTTCTTC
TRBD2 | TRBJ2-1 | - | TRBV4-1 | CASSQANMGLAGGSQFF | TGCGCCAGCAGCCAAGCTAACATGGGACTAGCGGGAGGGTCCCAGTTCTTC
- | TRBJ2-2 | - | TRBV13 | CASSRLRGGGELFF | TGTGCCAGCAGCCGCCTTCGGGGAGGCGGGGAGCTGTTTTTT
TRBD1 | TRBJ2-1 | - | TRBV27 | CASSHGQGILHEQFF | TGTGCCAGCAGTCACGGACAGGGTATTCTCCATGAGCAGTTCTTC
TRBD2 | TRBJ2-1 | - | TRBV7-9 | CASSPGLVTTDEQFF | TGTGCCAGCAGCCCGGGACTAGTAACGACCGATGAGCAGTTCTTC
TRBD1 | TRBJ2-1 | few | TRBV9 | CASSARQGINNEQFF | TGTGCCAGCAGCGCCCGACAGGGCATAAACAATGAGCAGTTCTTC